The TCR beta chain under discussion was sequenced for a study of persistence of HIV-infected CD4 T cells. On the study more broadly: A couple of participants gave one leukapheresis sample; others gave up to roughly 180 mL blood repeatedly.

This CDR3 has 16 amino acids. Germline V gene sequence: CDR1 SGHNT, CDR2 YYREEE (reference sequence). V was trimmed by 0 bases and J by 0 bases, leaving 12 bases between them. The stimulus was an HIV-1 Gag 15-mer peptide pool, 1 ug/peptide/mL. Responding CD4+ T cells were sorted by upregulation of both CD40 ligand and CD69. A remark on this clone: Its antigen is unknown.

The immunoSEQ assay was version 4, run in survey mode. Method: immunoSEQ multiplex PCR; TCRdb's copy keeps in-frame clones and lacks some. This table has almost 20,000 clones, 65% appearing once. This TCR was sampled from an adult woman with HIV who was CMV-seropositive. Here the sequenced sample was CD4+ T cells sorted from PBMCs after roughly 20-hour stimulation, taken from a patient who received antiretroviral therapy. The V and J genes are TRBV5-4 and TRBJ1-1, with D maybe TRBD1 (5 bases). As DNA, the CDR3 is TGTGCCAGCAGCTTGGGACAGAAGGTCATGAACACTGAAGCTTTCTTT. It encodes CASSLGQKVMNTEAFF.